This entry describes one T cell receptor beta chain. Antigen unknown. The table came from immunoSEQ multiplex PCR; TCRdb's copy has only in-frame clones and leaves some out. The data show some 110,000 clones, 65% to 80% seen once. This CDR3 has 16 amino acids. CDR1 LGHNA and CDR2 YSLEER come from the germline V gene. The V end lost 0 bases, the J end lost 6 bases, and 17 bases lay between the germline ends. The sample is drawn from a study of PD-1 blockade in mismatch repair-deficient tumors. The study, taken as a whole, reports: After pembrolizumab, tumor-resident clones rose rapidly, then generally contracted before radiologic responses.

This sequence joins TRBV4-3 and TRBJ1-2, with D hard to call. The material sequenced was peripheral blood, taken just over 59 weeks after starting pembrolizumab. This clonotype was sampled from an adult with mismatch repair-deficient cancer. This chain's CDR3 is CASSQDLGGRRDGYTF. DNA of the CDR3: TGCGCCAGCAGCCAAGATCTCGGAGGTAGGAGGGATGGCTACACCTTC.